This section outlines one TCR beta chain sequence together with its context. What it binds is unknown. Some clones are missing from TCRdb's copy, which holds only in-frame ones; the method was immunoSEQ multiplex PCR. The sample records nearly 15,000 clones, 80% to 95% being singletons. V was pared by 3 bases and J by 4 bases, with 13 bases between. CDR3 length: 15 amino acids. From germline, CDR1 is MGHRA and CDR2 YSYEKL. These data belong to a study of T cell clones after liver transplantation. Study details: TCRbeta sequencing after a pre-transplant mixed lymphocyte reaction identified graft-donor-reactive clones, later tracked in post-transplant blood. Whole-study results and caveats: Migration into the graft, not deletion, may explain lost graft donor-reactive T cells.

The source of this sequence is a human donor who received a liver transplant. The chain joins TRBV4-1 to TRBJ2-1; D possibly corresponds to TRBD1 (5 bases). The material was CD8+ T cells from blood, obtained before liver transplant. The CDR3, as DNA: TGCGCCAGCAGCCAGACTGGGGCGGTGTACAATGAGCAGTTCTTC. The encoded protein is CASSQTGAVYNEQFF.